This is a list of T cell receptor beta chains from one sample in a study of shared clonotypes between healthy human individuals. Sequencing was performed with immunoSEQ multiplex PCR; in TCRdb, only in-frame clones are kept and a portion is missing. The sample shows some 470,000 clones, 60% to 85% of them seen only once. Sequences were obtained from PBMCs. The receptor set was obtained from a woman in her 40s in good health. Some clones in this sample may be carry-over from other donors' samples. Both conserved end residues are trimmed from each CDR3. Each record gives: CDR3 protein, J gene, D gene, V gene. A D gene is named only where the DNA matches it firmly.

ASSLQGAGETQY TRBJ2-5 NA TRBV5-1
ASSPFRADEAF TRBJ1-1 NA TRBV18
ASSRQGSMVSYNEQF TRBJ2-1 NA TRBV11-2
ASSDPPGTAGGRNEQF TRBJ2-1 TRBD2 TRBV6-4
ASSHLSGPSYNEQF TRBJ2-1 TRBD2 TRBV14
ASSYDRVPYEQY TRBJ2-7 TRBD1 TRBV6-5
ASSSLSGLAGGPNEQF TRBJ2-1 TRBD2 TRBV28
ASRGGGYEQY TRBJ2-7 TRBD1 TRBV18
ASSPPVSYEQY TRBJ2-7 NA TRBV7-2
ASSSGTVNNEKLF TRBJ1-4 TRBD1 TRBV5-1
ASSPRSGANEKLF TRBJ1-4 NA TRBV28
ASSPVRSYNEQF TRBJ2-1 NA TRBV5-6
ASGGETASGANVLT TRBJ2-6 NA TRBV28
ASSLSGDGYT TRBJ1-2 NA TRBV27
ASSSLGQGVDTQY TRBJ2-3 TRBD1 TRBV5-1
ASSISEGSYNEQF TRBJ2-1 NA TRBV6-5
ASSLKGLAGGFETQY TRBJ2-5 TRBD2 TRBV7-2